Presented here are 18 T cell receptor beta chains from one specimen sequenced in a study of blood T cells in healthy people across ages. A sample-barcoded 5' primer and a J-beta primer mix were used in a second PCR of about 7 to 12 cycles. TCRdb used MiXCR to reprocess the 5' RACE reads, holding one entry per CDR3 protein. Among 790,000 or so distinct CDR3 sequences, 56% were seen once, and the ten largest hold roughly 26%. The specimen sequenced was blood. These receptors originate from a man aged 35 to 55 in good health.

This clonotype showed up just a few times. This chain joins TRBV20-1 and TRBJ1-1; a possible D gene is TRBD1 (5 bases). Germline assignment: CDR1 DFQATT and CDR2 SNEGSKA (reference sequence). The CDR3 consists of 13 residues. The V end lost 2 bases, the J end lost 6 bases, and 13 bases lay between the germline ends. The CDR3 coding sequence is TGCAGTGCTAGACGGCAGGGCGGCTCTGAAGCTTTCTTT. Amino acid sequence: CSARRQGGSEAFF.

J is TRBJ2-7 and V is TRBV6-6; 8 bases align to TRBD2. The J call is in doubt because the DNA end fits TRBJ2-5 better. The CDR3 totals 16 residues. Germline values: CDR1 MNHNY, CDR2 SVGAGI (reference sequence). The CDR3 is CASSLGAGGRKETQYF. Here the CDR3 DNA reads TGTGCCAGCAGTCTCGGGGCGGGAGGCAGGAAAGAGACCCAGTACTTC.

This clonotype was detected only a few times. The chain employs TRBV20-1 and TRBJ2-3, with 9 nucleotides matching TRBD1. Germline-derived CDR1 and CDR2 are DFQATT and SNEGSKA (reference sequence). This CDR3 contains 13 residues. Unmatched junction bases numbered 7, after V lost 3 bases and J lost 9 bases. The DNA for the CDR3 is TGCAGTGCTAGTCTCGGACAGGGGAAAACGCAGTATTTT. It translates to CSASLGQGKTQYF.

This sequence joins TRBV28 and TRBJ2-1; 11 positions agree with TRBD2. Per germline, CDR1 MDHEN and CDR2 SYDVKM. The CDR3 length is 15 residues. Losses at the gene ends were 5 bases for V and 6 bases for J; bases not matched to a gene: 6. This chain's CDR3 is CASSPTSGAINEQFF. CDR3 nucleotides: TGTGCCAGCAGTCCGACTAGCGGGGCAATCAATGAGCAGTTCTTC.

This clonotype was observed a handful of times. The CDR3 here is CASSPGLAGGSQETQYF. CDR3 in DNA: TGTGCCAGCAGCCCGGGACTAGCGGGAGGCTCACAAGAGACCCAGTACTTC. The genes are TRBV3-1 and TRBJ2-5; 15 bases agree with TRBD2. The V and J ends lost 4 bases and 2 bases, in that order; junction bases with no gene match: 5. The CDR3 covers 17 residues. The germline V gene encodes CDR1 LGHDT and CDR2 YNNKEL (reference sequence).

The CDR3 protein is CASRRTREGYYEQYF. Here the CDR3 DNA reads TGTGCCAGCAGGCGTACCCGGGAGGGGTACTACGAGCAGTACTTC. The rearrangement joins TRBV4-2 to TRBJ2-7; 8 nucleotides line up with TRBD2. Per the germline V gene, CDR1 is LGHNA and CDR2 is YNFKEQ. There are 15 residues in the CDR3. The J segment lost 3 bases and the V segment lost 6 bases, leaving 10 bases of the junction unmatched.

The CDR3, as DNA: TGTGCCAGCAGCTCCTACACAGGGATGGACTACAATGAGCAGTTCTTC. Translating gives CASSSYTGMDYNEQFF. The chain joins TRBV28 to TRBJ2-1; D perhaps matches TRBD1 (6 bases). This CDR3 region has 16 residues. CDR1 is MDHEN, CDR2 SYDVKM, per germline. Trimming cost V 6 bases and J 3 bases, with 18 bases left between them. The whole variable domain, filled in from reference TRBV28 and TRBJ2-1, reads DVKVTQSSRYLVKRTGEKVFLECVQDMDHENMFWYRQDPGLGLRLIYFSYDVKMKEKGDIPEGYSVSREKKERFSLILESASTNQTSMYLCASSSYTGMDYNEQFFGPGTRLTVL.

V usage is TRBV4-1 and J usage is TRBJ1-2; possible D gene TRBD1, 6 bases. The germline V and J ends were trimmed by 5 bases and 5 bases, with 15 bases remaining between them. CDR1 MGHRA and CDR2 YSYEKL come from the germline V gene. There are 14 residues in the CDR3. The chain's CDR3 is CASSDRDNAYGYTF. The CDR3 coding sequence is TGCGCCAGCAGCGACCGGGACAACGCGTATGGCTACACCTTC.

This clonotype was detected only a few times. The chain joins TRBV6-6 to TRBJ2-1, with 13 positions matching TRBD2. CDR1 is MNHNY, CDR2 SVGAGI, per germline (reference sequence). The CDR3 spans 17 residues. The junction had 3 bases not matched to a gene; V was cut back by 4 bases and J by 0 bases. CDR3 protein: CASSLWTSGSSYNEQFF. The CDR3, as DNA: TGTGCCAGCAGTTTATGGACTAGCGGGAGCTCCTACAATGAGCAGTTCTTC.

The chain combines TRBV4-1 with TRBJ2-5; the match to TRBD1 covers 8 bases. The germline CDR1 and CDR2 sequences are MGHRA and YSYEKL. The V and J ends lost 0 bases and 11 bases, in that order; junction bases with no gene match: 14. This CDR3 region has 16 residues. In DNA, the CDR3 is TGCGCCAGCAGCCAAGACTTTGGACAGGGCTACAATGAGCAGTACTTC. Its translation is CASSQDFGQGYNEQYF.

This clonotype came up a few times. The chain joins TRBV29-1 to TRBJ2-5; 7 nucleotides align to TRBD1. Germline-derived CDR1 and CDR2 are SQVTM and ANQGSEA. The V segment lost 3 bases and the J segment 2 bases; nucleotides outside the gene matches: 6. The CDR3 runs to 14 residues. The CDR3 sequence: CSVDWGRGQETQYF. CDR3 nucleotides: TGCAGCGTTGATTGGGGCAGGGGGCAAGAGACCCAGTACTTC.

This clonotype came up a few times. The CDR3 is CASSEFRTSYEQYF. CDR3 nucleotide sequence: TGTGCCAGCAGTGAATTTCGGACATCCTACGAGCAGTACTTC. The chain employs TRBV6-1 and TRBJ2-7, with a weak D call TRBD1 (5 bases). Germline CDR1 is MNHNS and CDR2 is SASEGT. This CDR3 is built from 14 residues. V was trimmed by 2 bases and J by 1 base, leaving 9 bases between them.

The chain recombines TRBV7-2 with TRBJ2-6; 7 bases agree with TRBD2. The germline V gene encodes CDR1 SGHTA and CDR2 FQGNSA. With V trimmed by 4 bases and J by 1 base, 1 base remained unmatched. The CDR3 runs 15 residues. The CDR3 nucleotides are TGTGCCAGCAGCTGGGGGGGGTCTGGGGCCAACGTCCTGACTTTC. Its translation is CASSWGGSGANVLTF. Together with reference TRBV7-2 and TRBJ2-6, the CDR3 gives the full variable domain: GAGVSQSPSNKVTEKGKDVELRCDPISGHTALYWYRQSLGQGLEFLIYFQGNSAPDKSGLPSDRFSAERTGGSVSTLTIQRTQQEDSAVYLCASSWGGSGANVLTFGAGSRLTVL.

The V and J genes are TRBV7-3 and TRBJ2-7; D not certain. The ends were cut back, 2 bases at V and 2 bases at J, with 13 bases in the middle. Germline V lookup: CDR1 SGHTA, CDR2 FQGTGA. The CDR3 has 15 residues. This chain's CDR3 is CASSLYLAAPYEQYF. CDR3 sequence (DNA): TGTGCCAGCAGCTTATATCTGGCGGCCCCCTACGAGCAGTACTTC.

The chain uses TRBV2 and TRBJ2-5, with D perhaps TRBD1 or TRBD2 (5 bases each). Germline CDR1 SNHLY, CDR2 FYNNEI. V was pared by 6 bases and J by 1 base, with 9 bases between. The CDR3 length is 13 residues. The CDR3 here is CASRGRLQETQYF. CDR3 nucleotides: TGTGCCAGCAGGGGACGACTCCAAGAGACCCAGTACTTC.

The sample holds one count of this clonotype. This chain joins TRBV6-5 and TRBJ1-5; D remains unclear. The CDR3 loop spans 15 amino acids. The ends were cut back, 6 bases at V and 0 bases at J, with 12 bases in the middle. Per the germline V gene, CDR1 is MNHEY and CDR2 is SVGAGI. The CDR3 loop is CASSPAGNSNQPQHF. The CDR3 nucleotides read TGTGCCAGCAGCCCCGCTGGGAATAGCAATCAGCCCCAGCATTTT.

The chain combines TRBV28 with TRBJ2-1; either TRBD1 or TRBD2 may supply D (5 bases each). Trimming removed 8 bases at V and 2 bases at J, with 16 bases between. From germline, CDR1 is MDHEN and CDR2 SYDVKM. The CDR3 covers 15 residues. In DNA, the CDR3 is TGTGCCAGCCGCACCGGAAGGGACCCCTACAATGAGCAGTTCTTC. Its protein is CASRTGRDPYNEQFF.

The chain uses TRBV5-1 and TRBJ2-5; a weak D match, TRBD1 (5 bases). The CDR3 contains 14 residues. CDR1 and CDR2 (germline): SGHRS, YFSETQ. V lost 2 bases, J lost 11 bases, and 19 bases lay in between. The CDR3 DNA is TGCGCCAGCAGCTTACTTCTCTCACAGGCTCAGCAGTACTTC. This gives the protein CASSLLLSQAQQYF.